This T cell receptor beta chain was retrieved from a study of a mutant IDH1 vaccine in newly diagnosed glioma (dated by TCRdb to about 2021). For the study in its entirety: Patients received eight vaccinations in weeks 1, 3, 5, 7, 11, 15, 19 and 23, corresponding to visits V03 through V10. Prior to enrollment, standard therapy consisting of radiotherapy alone, temozolomide alone, or radiochemotherapy with temozolomide had been administered to patients, with the combination being received by most patients. Six visits were used for peripheral blood collection: V03 (baseline), V05, V07, V10, V12 and V13. Longitudinal TCRB deep sequencing was performed for about two dozen treated patients wherever samples were available for exploratory analyses. Vaccination started 4-6 weeks after radiotherapy alone, or was given together with temozolomide cycles in the groups whose treatment included chemotherapy. Of the roughly 33 treated patients, around 60% were male and approximately 40% were female, and a mean age of approximately 40 years was recorded.

Receptors were amplified or captured by the immunoSEQ multiplex PCR assay. The hsTCRB Kit was used according to the manufacturer's protocol to amplify rearranged TCR beta chain sequences. An Illumina MiSeq was used to sequence the TCRB libraries. On the authors' methods: The kit vendor's proprietary platform handled demultiplexing, trimming and gene mapping. TCRdb mirrors the immuneACCESS table, restricted to in-frame sequences. Some clones are absent from its copies; in checked studies, under half trace to an unresolved V gene, and the reason for the others is unknown. That table is the source of V, J and clone size, and D and trimming were worked out from the DNA. This sample holds 30,000 to 40,000 clones; 84% were observed only once. Together, the top ten hold about 2.2% of the sample. Points on this clone: There is no known antigen for this receptor. Within one base of it there is no much larger clone, and no base qualities were kept.

CDR1 and CDR2 (LNHDA, SQIVND) derive from the germline V gene (reference sequence). The CDR3 sequence holds 13 residues, the cysteine and phenylalanine included. Of the read, only the CDR3 DNA is kept; its 39 bases are in frame from base 1. Between the V and J ends, shortened by 3 bases and 3 bases respectively, the junction contains 9 bases. Broader findings and caveats from the paper: The authors stated that sample limitations prevented analyses of patient blood samples from being reproduced. Pseudoprogression appeared unrelated to alterations in the top peripheral T cell clonotypes detected by TCRB sequencing. Vaccine-induced immune responses across multiple MHC alleles were detected in 80% to 95% of patients. Selection of PBMC samples for TCRB deep sequencing was based on availability.

The time point label corresponds to: week 11, during vaccination. A 20-mer mutant IDH1 peptide at 300 micrograms in Montanide made up each vaccine dose, which was injected subcutaneously together with topical imiquimod. All donors had newly diagnosed IDH1-mutant astrocytomas of WHO grade 3 or 4 that showed loss of nuclear ATRX. The samples were drawn from NOA16, a multicentre, single-arm, open-label phase I trial in Germany that tested a mutant IDH1 peptide vaccine in humans for the first time. Genomic DNA for TCRB sequencing was isolated from EDTA blood with the DNeasy Blood and Tissue Kit. Recombination linked TRBV19 to TRBJ2-7, with the D call perhaps TRBD1 or TRBD2, each one matching 5 bases. The clonotype originates from a man aged 40-49 years with glioma. Source: PBMCs, taken from a glioma patient whose treatment included an IDH1 peptide vaccine. In nucleotide form, the sequence is TGTGCCAGTAGTATGGGGGAACTCTACGAGCAGTACTTC. Its protein reads: CASSMGELYEQYF.